These 11 T cell receptor beta chains share one sample of origin, sequenced in a study of T cells in Graves' hyperthyroidism and ophthalmopathy. RNA transcripts yielded amplified TCR beta CDR3 regions. RT-PCR in the first round (using the HTBI primer set) targeted the TCR CDR3. A single record per CDR3 protein comes from TCRdb applying MiXCR to the multiplex PCR reads. The sample lists 360,000 or so distinct CDR3 sequences; 18% were seen once. Sequencing was performed on blood. The receptors originated from a woman between 35 and 50 years old with Graves' ophthalmopathy.

The table lists this clonotype with many counts. CDR3 protein: CASSDRTGGRQETQYF. CDR3 sequence (DNA): TGTGCCAGCAGTGACCGTACAGGGGGCCGCCAAGAGACCCAGTACTTC. The chain links TRBV25-1 to TRBJ2-5; the match to TRBD1 covers 9 bases. V shed 3 bases, J shed 1 base, and the junction held 6 bases outside the gene matches. The V gene's germline CDR1 is MGHDK and CDR2 SYGVNS. CDR3 size: 16 residues.

This clonotype has only one observation. The chain links TRBV15 to TRBJ2-7, with D possibly being TRBD1 (5 bases). CDR3 length equals 15 residues. Germline V gene sequence: CDR1 LNHNV, CDR2 YYDKDF (reference sequence). Between the trimmed V and J ends, which lost 0 bases and 7 bases, there was a span of 16 bases. The DNA of the CDR3 is TGTGCCACCAGCAGAGACAGGGCCACCAGTGGTGAGCAGTACTTC. Translated, it gives CATSRDRATSGEQYF.

This clonotype was detected only once. This could be a read error, since a much larger clone is one nucleotide away. This is likely a read error, given that the CDR3 carries no conserved phenylalanine or tryptophan at its end. The limits of the CDR3 on the DNA are not certain, so only TCRdb's listed CDR3 is given. The gene calls are TRBV11-1 and TRBJ2-7; TRBD2 was called by the table and not checked on the DNA. Germline assignment: CDR1 SGHAT and CDR2 FQDESV (reference sequence). From its first to its last residue, the CDR3 has 12 amino acids. Here the CDR3 reads CASSLAQGPVKL.

V usage is TRBV20-1 and J usage is TRBJ2-2, with D hard to call. The CDR3 runs to 14 residues. Germline V gives CDR1 DFQATT, CDR2 SNEGSKA (reference sequence). The ends were cut back, 3 bases at V and 1 base at J, with 9 bases in the middle. The CDR3 here is CSASWAGNTGELFF. The CDR3 DNA follows: TGCAGTGCTAGTTGGGCAGGGAACACCGGGGAGCTGTTTTTT.

The sample holds many counts of this clonotype. The chain recombines TRBV9 with TRBJ2-7, with D possibly being TRBD1 or TRBD2 (6 bases each). The CDR3 is 15 amino acids. CDR1 and CDR2 from the germline V gene are SGDLS and YYNGEE. V lost 4 bases to trimming and J lost 4 bases, with 18 bases between them. The CDR3 region is CASSPQSGDTYEQYF. Here the CDR3 DNA reads TGTGCCAGCAGCCCTCAGTCGGGGGACACTTACGAGCAGTACTTC.

The rearrangement joins TRBV20-1 to TRBJ2-7; 9 bases line up with TRBD2. This CDR3 has 13 residues. The J segment lost 6 bases and the V segment lost 6 bases, leaving 9 bases of the junction unmatched. The germline gives CDR1 DFQATT, CDR2 SNEGSKA (reference sequence). The chain's CDR3 is CSASAGGAGEQYF. The CDR3 DNA is TGCAGTGCCTCGGCGGGAGGGGCGGGCGAGCAGTACTTC.

This clonotype has ten or more counts. This chain links TRBV7-8 with TRBJ2-5; weak D call: TRBD2 (6 bases). This CDR3 contains 13 residues. The V end lost 5 bases, the J end lost 5 bases, and 12 bases lay between the germline ends. CDR1 and CDR2 from the germline V gene are SGHVS and FQNEAQ. The CDR3 protein is CASSPMGGETQYF. CDR3 in DNA: TGTGCCAGCAGCCCCATGGGGGGTGAGACCCAGTACTTC.

The chain combines TRBV24-1 with TRBJ2-1, with TRBD2 matching over 16 bases. Unmatched junction bases numbered 3, after V lost 5 bases and J lost 6 bases. Germline loops: CDR1 KGHDR, CDR2 SFDVKD. This CDR3 has 16 amino acids. The CDR3 region is CATSGGLAGGFNEQFF. The CDR3 region has the DNA TGTGCCACCAGTGGGGGACTAGCGGGAGGGTTCAATGAGCAGTTCTTC.

The chain employs TRBV11-2 and TRBJ2-7; TRBD1 aligns across 8 bases. J gave up 2 bases and V 6 bases, and 9 bases lay outside the gene matches. The CDR3 spans 15 residues. Germline-derived CDR1 and CDR2 are SGHAT and FQNNGV. This chain's CDR3 is CASRLDRGAPYEQYF. The CDR3 DNA reads as TGTGCCAGCAGGCTCGACAGGGGCGCTCCCTACGAGCAGTACTTC.

This clonotype was seen at least ten times. CDR3 in amino acids: CASTKGTGAYEQYF. CDR3 sequence (DNA): TGTGCCAGCACTAAAGGGACAGGGGCCTACGAGCAGTACTTC. The chain is built from TRBV6-1 and TRBJ2-7, with 10 bases that match TRBD1. With V trimmed by 7 bases and J by 2 bases, 5 bases remained unmatched. The CDR3 covers 14 residues. Germline CDR1 reads MNHNS; CDR2 reads SASEGT.

This clonotype came up many times. The chain joins TRBV4-1 to TRBJ2-7; D remains ambiguous. The V end was cut by 0 bases, the J end by 2 bases, with 8 bases between. Germline V gene data show CDR1 as MGHRA and CDR2 as YSYEKL. The CDR3 loop spans 14 amino acids. CDR3 in DNA: TGCGCCAGCAGCCAAGATGTCAGAGCCTACGAGCAGTACTTC. Its protein product is CASSQDVRAYEQYF.